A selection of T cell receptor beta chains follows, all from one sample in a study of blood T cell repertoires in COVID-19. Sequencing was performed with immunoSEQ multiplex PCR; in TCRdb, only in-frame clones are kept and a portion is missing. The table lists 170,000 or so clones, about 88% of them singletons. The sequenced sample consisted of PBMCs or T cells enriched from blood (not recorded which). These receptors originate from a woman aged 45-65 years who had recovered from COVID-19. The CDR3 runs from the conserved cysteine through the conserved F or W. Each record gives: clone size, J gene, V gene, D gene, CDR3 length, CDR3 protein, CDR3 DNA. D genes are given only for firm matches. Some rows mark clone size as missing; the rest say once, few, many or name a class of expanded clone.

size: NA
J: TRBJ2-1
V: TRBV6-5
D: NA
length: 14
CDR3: CASSSRMRSDEQFF
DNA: TGTGCCAGCAGTTCCCGTATGAGGAGCGATGAGCAGTTCTTC

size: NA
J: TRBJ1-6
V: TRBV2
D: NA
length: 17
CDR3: CASSGSQGSSYNSPLHF
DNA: TGTGCCAGCAGTGGGTCCCAGGGGAGCTCCTATAATTCACCCCTCCACTTT

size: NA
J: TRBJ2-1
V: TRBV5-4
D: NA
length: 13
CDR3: CASSPTTDNEQFF
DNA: TGTGCCAGCAGCCCCACGACAGACAATGAGCAGTTCTTC

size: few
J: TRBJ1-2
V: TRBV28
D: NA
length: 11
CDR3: CASRYGYGYTF
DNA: TGTGCCAGCAGATACGGGTATGGCTACACCTTC

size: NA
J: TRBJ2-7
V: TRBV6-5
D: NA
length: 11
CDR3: CASSYQRQQYF
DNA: TGTGCCAGCAGTTACCAGCGGCAGCAGTACTTC

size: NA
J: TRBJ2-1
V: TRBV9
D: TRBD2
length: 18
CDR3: CASTLGLAGGPGYNEQFF
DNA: TGTGCCAGCACCTTGGGACTAGCGGGAGGGCCGGGGTACAATGAGCAGTTCTTC

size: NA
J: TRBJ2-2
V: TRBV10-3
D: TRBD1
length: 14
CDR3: CASWTGDGTGELFF
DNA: TGTGCCTCCTGGACAGGGGACGGCACCGGGGAGCTGTTTTTT

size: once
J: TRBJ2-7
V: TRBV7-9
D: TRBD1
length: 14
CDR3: CASSLAQGANEQYF
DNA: TGTGCCAGCAGCTTAGCGCAGGGGGCCAACGAGCAGTACTTC

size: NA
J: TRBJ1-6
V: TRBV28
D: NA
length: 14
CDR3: CASSLGIHGSPLHF
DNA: TGTGCCAGCAGTTTAGGCATCCATGGTTCACCCCTCCACTTT

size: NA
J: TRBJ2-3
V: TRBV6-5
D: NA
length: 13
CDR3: CASRRLGTDTQYF
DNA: TGTGCCAGCAGGCGACTAGGCACAGATACGCAGTATTTT

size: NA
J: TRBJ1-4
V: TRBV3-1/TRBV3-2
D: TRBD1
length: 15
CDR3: CASSQRGGGNEKLFF
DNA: TGTGCCAGCAGCCAAAGAGGGGGCGGTAATGAAAAACTGTTTTTT

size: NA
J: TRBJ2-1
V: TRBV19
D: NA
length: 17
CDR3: CASSISTSIFSYNEQFF
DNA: TGTGCCAGTAGTATCTCGACTAGTATATTTTCCTACAATGAGCAGTTCTTC

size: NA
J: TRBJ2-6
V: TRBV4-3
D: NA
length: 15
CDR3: CASSQTGGGANVLTF
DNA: TGCGCCAGCAGCCAGACAGGAGGAGGGGCCAACGTCCTGACTTTC

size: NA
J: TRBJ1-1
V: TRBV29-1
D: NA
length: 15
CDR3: CSVLGQRGVGTEAFF
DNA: TGCAGCGTGCTCGGACAGCGAGGGGTGGGCACTGAAGCTTTCTTT

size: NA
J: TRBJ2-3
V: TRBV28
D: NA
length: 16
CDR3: CASSFFDGVSTDTQYF
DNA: TGTGCCAGCAGTTTTTTTGACGGGGTTAGCACAGATACGCAGTATTTT

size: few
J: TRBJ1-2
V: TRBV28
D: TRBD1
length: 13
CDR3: CASRRTGFEGYTF
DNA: TGTGCCAGCAGACGGACAGGGTTTGAAGGCTACACCTTC

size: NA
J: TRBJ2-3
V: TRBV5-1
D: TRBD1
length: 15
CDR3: CASSLGDRATDTQYF
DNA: TGCGCCAGCAGCCTAGGGGACAGGGCGACAGATACGCAGTATTTT

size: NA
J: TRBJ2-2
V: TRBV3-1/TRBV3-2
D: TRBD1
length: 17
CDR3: CASSRYGTGLNTGELFF
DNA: TGTGCCAGCAGCCGATACGGGACAGGGCTGAACACCGGGGAGCTGTTTTTT

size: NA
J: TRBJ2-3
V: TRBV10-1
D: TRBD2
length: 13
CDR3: CASSTTRESAQYF
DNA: TGCGCCAGCAGTACTACGCGGGAGTCTGCGCAGTATTTT

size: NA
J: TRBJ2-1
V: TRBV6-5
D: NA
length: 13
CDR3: CASLAHTGNEQFF
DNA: TGTGCCAGCCTTGCCCACACAGGGAATGAGCAGTTCTTC

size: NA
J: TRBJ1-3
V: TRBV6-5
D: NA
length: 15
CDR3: CASSIQVVSGNTIYF
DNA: TGTGCCAGCAGTATTCAGGTGGTCTCTGGAAACACCATATATTTT

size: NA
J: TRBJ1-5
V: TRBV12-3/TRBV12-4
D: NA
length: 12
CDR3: CASSSGSQPQHF
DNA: TGTGCCAGCAGTTCTGGCAGTCAGCCCCAGCATTTT

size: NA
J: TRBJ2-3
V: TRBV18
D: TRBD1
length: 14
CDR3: CASSTLTGPDTQYF
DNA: TGTGCCAGCTCAACCCTGACAGGGCCAGATACGCAGTATTTT

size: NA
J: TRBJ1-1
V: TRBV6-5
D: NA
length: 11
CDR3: CASKGIAEAFF
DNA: TGTGCCAGCAAGGGGATCGCTGAAGCTTTCTTT

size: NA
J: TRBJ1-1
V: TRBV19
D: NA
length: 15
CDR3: CASSIMAGPNTEAFF
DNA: TGTGCCAGTAGTATAATGGCAGGGCCGAACACTGAAGCTTTCTTT

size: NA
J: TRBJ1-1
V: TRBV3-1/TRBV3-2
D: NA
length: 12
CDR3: CASSHSRGEAFF
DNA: TGTGCCAGCAGCCATTCTCGGGGGGAGGCTTTCTTT

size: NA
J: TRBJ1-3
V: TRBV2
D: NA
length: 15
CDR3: CASTRGGSSGNTIYF
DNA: TGTGCCAGCACTCGGGGGGGCAGCTCTGGAAACACCATATATTTT

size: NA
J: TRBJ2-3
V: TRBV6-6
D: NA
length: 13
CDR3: CASRGSGTDTQYF
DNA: TGTGCCAGCAGGGGTAGCGGCACAGATACGCAGTATTTT

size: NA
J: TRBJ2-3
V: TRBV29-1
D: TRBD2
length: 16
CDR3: CSVDNAGAGTTDTQYF
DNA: TGCAGCGTTGATAATGCGGGAGCGGGGACCACAGATACGCAGTATTTT

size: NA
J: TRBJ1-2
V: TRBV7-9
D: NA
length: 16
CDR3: CASSLLPAGSPYGYTF
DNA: TGTGCCAGCAGCTTGCTACCCGCAGGTTCCCCCTATGGCTACACCTTC

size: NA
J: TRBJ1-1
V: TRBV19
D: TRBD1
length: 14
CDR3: CASSIGQGRTEAFF
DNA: TGTGCCAGTAGTATCGGACAGGGGAGAACTGAAGCTTTCTTT

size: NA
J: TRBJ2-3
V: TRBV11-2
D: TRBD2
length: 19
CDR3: CASSLAGRSSGRGTDTQYF
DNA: TGTGCCAGCAGCTTAGCTGGGAGGTCTAGCGGGAGGGGAACAGATACGCAGTATTTT

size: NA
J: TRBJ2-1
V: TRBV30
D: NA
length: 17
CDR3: CAWSVHRVSGSGNEQFF
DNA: TGTGCCTGGAGTGTACATCGGGTTTCGGGAAGTGGGAATGAGCAGTTCTTC

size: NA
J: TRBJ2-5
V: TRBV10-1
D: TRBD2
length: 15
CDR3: CASSESGLAQETQYF
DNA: TGCGCCAGCAGTGAGTCCGGACTAGCACAAGAGACCCAGTACTTC

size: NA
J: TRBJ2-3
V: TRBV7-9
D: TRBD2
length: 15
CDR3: CASNSLAGGQDTQYF
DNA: TGTGCCAGCAACTCACTAGCGGGAGGGCAAGATACGCAGTATTTT

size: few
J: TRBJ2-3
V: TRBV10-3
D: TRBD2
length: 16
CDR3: CAISEGAGGPGDTQYF
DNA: TGTGCCATCAGTGAGGGAGCGGGAGGGCCGGGAGATACGCAGTATTTT

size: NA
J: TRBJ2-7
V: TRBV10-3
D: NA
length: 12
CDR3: CAISETGREQYF
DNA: TGTGCCATCAGTGAGACAGGGCGAGAGCAGTACTTC

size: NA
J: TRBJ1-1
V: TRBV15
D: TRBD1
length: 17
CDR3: CATSRPLRGRLNTEAFF
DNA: TGTGCCACCAGCAGGCCCCTCAGGGGGCGGTTGAACACTGAAGCTTTCTTT

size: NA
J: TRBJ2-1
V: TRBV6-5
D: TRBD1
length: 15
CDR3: CASSPLDREITKGFF
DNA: TGTGCCAGCAGCCCACTGGACAGGGAAATCACAAAGGGGTTCTTC

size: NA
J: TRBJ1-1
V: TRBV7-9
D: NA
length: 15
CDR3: CASSLSPDWNTEAFF
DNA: TGTGCCAGCAGCTTAAGCCCAGACTGGAACACTGAAGCTTTCTTT

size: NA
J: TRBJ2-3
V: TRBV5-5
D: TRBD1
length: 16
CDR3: CASSLGGTGGTDTQYF
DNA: TGTGCCAGCAGCTTAGGTGGGACAGGGGGCACAGATACGCAGTATTTT

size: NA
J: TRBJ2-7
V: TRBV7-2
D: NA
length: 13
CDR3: CASSPRLAYEQYF
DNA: TGTGCCAGCAGCCCAAGACTAGCCTACGAGCAGTACTTC

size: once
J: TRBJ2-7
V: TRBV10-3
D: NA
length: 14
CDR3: CAISEADGSYEQYF
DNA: TGTGCCATCAGTGAGGCGGATGGATCCTACGAGCAGTACTTC

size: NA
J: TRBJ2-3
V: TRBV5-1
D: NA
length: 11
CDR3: CASTFTDTQYF
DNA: TGCGCCAGCACTTTCACAGATACGCAGTATTTT

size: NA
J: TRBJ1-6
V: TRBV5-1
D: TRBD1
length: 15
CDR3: CASSPGQGYNSPLHF
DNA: TGCGCCAGCAGCCCCGGACAGGGCTATAATTCACCCCTCCACTTT

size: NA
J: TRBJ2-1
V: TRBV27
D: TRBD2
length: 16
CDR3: CASSPTSGRPYNEQFF
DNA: TGTGCCAGCAGTCCGACTAGCGGGAGGCCCTACAATGAGCAGTTCTTC

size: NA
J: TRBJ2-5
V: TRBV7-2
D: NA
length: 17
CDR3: CASSLVPGSEDQETQYF
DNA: TGTGCCAGCAGCTTAGTTCCCGGGAGCGAGGATCAAGAGACCCAGTACTTC

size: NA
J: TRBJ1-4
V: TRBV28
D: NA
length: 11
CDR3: CASSFGEKLFF
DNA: TGTGCCAGCAGTTTTGGCGAAAAACTGTTTTTT

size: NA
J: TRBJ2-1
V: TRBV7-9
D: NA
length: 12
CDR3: CASSYTYNEQFF
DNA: TGTGCCAGCAGTTACACCTACAATGAGCAGTTCTTC